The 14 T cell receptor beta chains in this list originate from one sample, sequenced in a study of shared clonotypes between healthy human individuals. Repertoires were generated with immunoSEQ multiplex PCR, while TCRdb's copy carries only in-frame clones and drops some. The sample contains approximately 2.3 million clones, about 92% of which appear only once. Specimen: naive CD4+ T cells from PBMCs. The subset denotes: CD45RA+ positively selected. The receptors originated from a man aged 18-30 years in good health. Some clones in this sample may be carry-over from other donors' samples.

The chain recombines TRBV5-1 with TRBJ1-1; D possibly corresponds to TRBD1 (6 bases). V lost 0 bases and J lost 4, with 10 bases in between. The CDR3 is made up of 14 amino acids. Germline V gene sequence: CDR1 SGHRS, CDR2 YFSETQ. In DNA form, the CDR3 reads TGCGCCAGCAGCTTGGTACAGGGTACCACTGAAGCTTTCTTT. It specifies CASSLVQGTTEAFF.

For the CDR3, the DNA is TGCGCCAGCAGTTACAGGGAGGGATATCAGCCCCAGCATTTT. Amino acids: CASSYREGYQPQHF. The chain recombines TRBV10-2 with TRBJ1-5, with D possibly being TRBD1 (6 bases). With 5 bases removed from V and 5 bases from J, the gap between germline ends came to 13 bases. There are 14 residues in the CDR3. Germline CDR1 is WSHSY and CDR2 is SAAADI.

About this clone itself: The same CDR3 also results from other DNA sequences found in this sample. Written as DNA, the CDR3 is TGTGCCAGCAGCCTGACAGGGGCCAACTATGGCTACACCTTC. Its protein is CASSLTGANYGYTF. The rearrangement uses TRBV28 and TRBJ1-2; 8 nucleotides match TRBD1. The V and J ends lost 6 bases and 2 bases, in that order; junction bases with no gene match: 5. The CDR3 runs to 14 residues. Germline V CDR1 and CDR2: MDHEN, SYDVKM.

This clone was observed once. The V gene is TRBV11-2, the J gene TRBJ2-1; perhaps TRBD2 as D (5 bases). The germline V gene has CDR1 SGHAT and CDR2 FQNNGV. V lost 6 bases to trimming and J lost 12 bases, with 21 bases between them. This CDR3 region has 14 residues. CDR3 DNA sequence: TGTGCCAGCAGTCGACCCGGCGGAAGAGAGGGGCAGTTCTTC. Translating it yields CASSRPGGREGQFF.

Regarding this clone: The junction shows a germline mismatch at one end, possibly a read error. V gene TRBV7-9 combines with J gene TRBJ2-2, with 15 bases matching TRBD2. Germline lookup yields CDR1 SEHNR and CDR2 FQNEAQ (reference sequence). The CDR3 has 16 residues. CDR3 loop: CASSQGTSGRPGELFF. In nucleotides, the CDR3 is TGCGCCAGCAGCCAAGGGACTAGCGGGAGGCCCGGGGAGCTGTTTTTT.

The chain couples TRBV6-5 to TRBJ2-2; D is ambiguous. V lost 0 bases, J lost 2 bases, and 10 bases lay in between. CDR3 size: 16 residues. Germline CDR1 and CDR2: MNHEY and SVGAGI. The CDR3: CASSYSNLRNTGELFF. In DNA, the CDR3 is TGTGCCAGCAGTTACTCGAATCTAAGAAACACCGGGGAGCTGTTTTTT.

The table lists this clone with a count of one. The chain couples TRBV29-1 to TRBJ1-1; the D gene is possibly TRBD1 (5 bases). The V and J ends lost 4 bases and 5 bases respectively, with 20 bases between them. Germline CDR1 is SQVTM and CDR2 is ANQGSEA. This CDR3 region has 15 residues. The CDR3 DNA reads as TGCAGCGTTGCGGAGATCCCGGGCGGGGGAACTGAAGCTTTCTTT. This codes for CSVAEIPGGGTEAFF.

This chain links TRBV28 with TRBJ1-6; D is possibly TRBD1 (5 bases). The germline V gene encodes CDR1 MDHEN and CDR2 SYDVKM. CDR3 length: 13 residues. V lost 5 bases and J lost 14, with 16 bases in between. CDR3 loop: CASSLPPGATLHF. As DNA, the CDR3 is TGTGCCAGCAGTCTCCCCCCCGGGGCTACCCTCCACTTT.

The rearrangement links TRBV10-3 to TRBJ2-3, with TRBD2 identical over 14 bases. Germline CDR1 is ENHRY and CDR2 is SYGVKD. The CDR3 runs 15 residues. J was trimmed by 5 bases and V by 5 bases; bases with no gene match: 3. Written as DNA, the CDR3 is TGTGCCATCAGTACGACTAGCGGGAGGGGAGATACGCAGTATTTT. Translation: CAISTTSGRGDTQYF.

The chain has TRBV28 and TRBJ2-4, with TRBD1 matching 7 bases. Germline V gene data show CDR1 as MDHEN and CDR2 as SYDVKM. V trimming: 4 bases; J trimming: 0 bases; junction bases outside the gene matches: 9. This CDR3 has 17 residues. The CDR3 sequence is CASSSPDRALAKNIQYF. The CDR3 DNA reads TGTGCCAGCAGTTCCCCTGACAGGGCCTTAGCCAAAAACATTCAGTACTTC.

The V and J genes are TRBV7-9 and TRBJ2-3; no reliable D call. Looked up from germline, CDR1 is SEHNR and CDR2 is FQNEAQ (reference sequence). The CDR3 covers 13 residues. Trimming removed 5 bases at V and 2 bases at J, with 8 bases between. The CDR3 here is CASSRLNTDTQYF. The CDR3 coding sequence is TGTGCCAGCAGCCGGTTGAACACAGATACGCAGTATTTT.

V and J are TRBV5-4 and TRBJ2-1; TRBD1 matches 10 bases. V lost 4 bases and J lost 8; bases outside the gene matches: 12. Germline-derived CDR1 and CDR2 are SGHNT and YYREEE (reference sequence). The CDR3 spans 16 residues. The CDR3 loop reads CASSTDGTGAWDEQFF. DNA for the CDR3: TGTGCCAGCAGCACCGATGGGACAGGGGCTTGGGATGAGCAGTTCTTC. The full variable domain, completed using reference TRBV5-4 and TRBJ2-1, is ETGVTQSPTHLIKTRGQQVTLRCSSQSGHNTVSWYQQALGQGPQFIFQYYREEENGRGNFPPRFSGLQFPNYSSELNVNALELDDSALYLCASSTDGTGAWDEQFFGPGTRLTVL.

The CDR3 bases are TGTGCCAGCTCACCTGAATATAACTATGGCTACACCTTC. It translates to CASSPEYNYGYTF. The chain is built from TRBV18 and TRBJ1-2; no clear D. Germline V gene sequence: CDR1 KGHSH, CDR2 LQKENI. The CDR3 contains 13 residues. V dropped 3 bases and J dropped 1 base, with 6 bases sitting between them.

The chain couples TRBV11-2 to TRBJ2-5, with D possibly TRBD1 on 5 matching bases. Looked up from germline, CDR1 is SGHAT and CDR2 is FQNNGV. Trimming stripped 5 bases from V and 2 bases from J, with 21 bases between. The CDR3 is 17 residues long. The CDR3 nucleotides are TGTGCCAGCAGCCTAAGAAACCTTTTAGGGGCGCAAGAGACCCAGTACTTC. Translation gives CASSLRNLLGAQETQYF.